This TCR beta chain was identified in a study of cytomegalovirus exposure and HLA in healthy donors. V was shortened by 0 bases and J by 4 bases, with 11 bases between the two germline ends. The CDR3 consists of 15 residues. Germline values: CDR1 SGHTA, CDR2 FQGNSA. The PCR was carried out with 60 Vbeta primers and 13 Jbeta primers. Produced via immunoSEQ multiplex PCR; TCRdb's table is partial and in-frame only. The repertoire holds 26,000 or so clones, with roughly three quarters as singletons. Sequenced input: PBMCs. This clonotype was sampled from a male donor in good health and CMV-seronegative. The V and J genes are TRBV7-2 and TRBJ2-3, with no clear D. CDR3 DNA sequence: TGTGCCAGCAGCTTAGCGCTGGGCACTTCAGATACGCAGTATTTT. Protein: CASSLALGTSDTQYF.